These T cell receptor beta chains were read from a single sample in a study of blood T cells in healthy people across ages. MiXCR was run by TCRdb on the 5' RACE reads, yielding one entry per CDR3 protein. The table lists under 750,000 distinct CDR3 sequences, roughly 48% of them singletons, with 20% to 25% in the top ten. Sequences were obtained from blood. All receptors derive from a man older than 75 in good health. Each CDR3 is given with its conserved first and last residue. The D gene is left open where the match is weak. Clone size, where shown, is once, few, many, or a class for clones that have expanded.

TRBV20-1	-	-	TRBJ2-5	CSASRPGETQYF	TGCAGTGCATCAAGACCGGGGGAGACCCAGTACTTC
TRBV20-1	TRBD1	-	TRBJ1-2	CSAREPDRLTYGYTF	TGCAGTGCTAGAGAGCCGGACAGGCTGACCTATGGCTACACCTTC
TRBV6-1	-	once	TRBJ1-1	CASSELGRYTEAFF	TGTGCCAGCAGTGAACTCGGCCGCTACACTGAAGCTTTCTTT
TRBV10-3	-	-	TRBJ2-1	CAISDGGRDEQFF	TGTGCCATCAGTGATGGGGGGAGAGATGAGCAGTTCTTC
TRBV6-6	-	many	TRBJ2-7	CASSYSIQPLYEQYF	TGTGCCAGCAGTTACTCGATCCAGCCTTTATACGAGCAGTACTTC
TRBV7-9	TRBD1	-	TRBJ1-4	CACSSTGQATNEKLFF	TGTGCCTGCAGCTCAACTGGACAGGCAACTAATGAAAAACTGTTTTTT
TRBV6-5	-	few	TRBJ2-7	CASSYARGRYEQYF	TGTGCCAGCAGTTACGCAAGGGGTCGCTACGAGCAGTACTTC
TRBV20-1	-	-	TRBJ1-5	CSARDPGVGAYSNQPQHF	TGCAGTGCTAGAGATCCGGGGGTAGGGGCGTATAGCAATCAGCCCCAGCATTTT
TRBV30	-	-	TRBJ2-7	CAWSGTGSYEQYF	TGTGCCTGGAGTGGTACAGGGTCCTACGAGCAGTACTTC
TRBV4-3	TRBD1	-	TRBJ1-2	CASSQEPGQASYGYTF	TGCGCCAGCAGCCAAGAGCCCGGACAGGCTTCCTATGGCTACACCTTC
TRBV12-5	TRBD2	few	TRBJ2-5	CASGSLLGTSRSSETQYF	TGTGCTAGTGGTTCACTACTAGGGACTAGTAGGTCTTCAGAGACCCAGTACTTC
TRBV7-9	-	many	TRBJ2-5	CASSLVGLRAQETQYF	TGTGCCAGCAGCTTAGTTGGGTTGCGAGCGCAAGAGACCCAGTACTTC
TRBV12-3/TRBV12-4	TRBD1	-	TRBJ1-4	CASSTRTGINENLFF	TGTGCCAGCAGCACCCGGACAGGGATTAATGAAAATCTGTTTTTT
TRBV20-1	TRBD1	few	TRBJ2-5	CSAPTGVQETQYF	TGCAGTGCCCCAACAGGGGTACAAGAGACCCAGTACTTC
TRBV5-1	-	-	TRBJ2-3	CASSPGPAGDTQYF	TGCGCCAGCAGCCCGGGACCCGCGGGAGATACGCAGTATTTT
TRBV2	-	few	TRBJ1-2	CASSSMGATVPSGYTF	TGTGCCAGCAGTTCAATGGGGGCGACGGTGCCGAGTGGCTACACCTTC
TRBV10-3	TRBD1	-	TRBJ1-2	CAISVGTGYGYTF	TGTGCCATCAGTGTGGGGACAGGCTATGGCTACACCTTC
TRBV20-1	-	few	TRBJ2-3	CSARDGGGVTSTDTQYF	TGCAGTGCTAGAGATGGGGGAGGCGTAACTAGCACAGATACGCAGTATTTT
TRBV7-2	-	few	TRBJ1-2	CASSPVISRGGYTF	TGTGCCAGCAGCCCCGTTATTAGTCGTGGAGGCTACACCTTC
TRBV11-2	TRBD1	-	TRBJ1-2	CASSLGQGMRGYTF	TGTGCCAGCAGCTTAGGACAGGGTATGCGAGGCTACACCTTC
TRBV7-2	TRBD1	few	TRBJ2-5	CASSLDRGSGTQYF	TGTGCCAGCAGCTTGGACAGGGGTTCCGGGACCCAGTACTTC
TRBV7-8	TRBD1	-	TRBJ2-7	CASSKDRDAYEQYF	TGTGCCAGCAGTAAGGACAGGGACGCCTACGAGCAGTACTTC
TRBV11-2	-	-	TRBJ2-1	CASSLAGTGPGLSEFF	TGTGCCAGCAGCTTAGCTGGGACTGGGCCGGGATTGTCGGAGTTCTTC